This T cell receptor (beta chain) was observed in a study of T-cell reconstitution after alpha-beta-depleted transplantation in children listed by TCRdb under 2016. Context from the whole study: Using TCR repertoire profiling, the study followed T-cell immune reconstitution in a quantitative way in children after TCRalphabeta/CD19-depleted allogeneic hematopoietic cell transplantation.

Libraries were constructed by PCR. The instrument was an Illumina HiSeq 2500. Molecular barcoding was employed in the preparation of TCR libraries, with unique molecular identifiers being used to normalize TCRbeta repertoire quantification. TCRdb's own reprocessing of the public reads used fastp at Q25 and MiXCR and kept productive beta chains. Rows with one shared CDR3 protein collapse into an entry with the most common genes and DNA. Within this sample are about 300,000 distinct CDR3 sequences, with nearly 8% of them counted one time only. The ten most abundant clones make up approximately 9.6% of the sample. The meaning of the sample's treatment or condition label: allogeneic hematopoietic cell transplantation with graft depleted of TCRalphabeta T cells and CD19 B cells. Transplant recipients were children who received TCRalphabeta/CD19-depleted allogeneic hematopoietic cell grafts. Looking up the germline V gene yields CDR1 MDHEN and CDR2 SYDVKM. Trimming removed 9 bases from V and 6 bases from J, leaving 12 bases between the germline ends. Counted from cysteine to phenylalanine, this CDR3 has 12 amino acids. Only the CDR3 portion is preserved as DNA: 36 bases, with reading frame beginning at the first base.

General conclusions and limits of the study: The apparently early alphabetaT-cell count recovery about two months after transplant was reportedly dependent on only several hundred rapidly expanded clones derived from non-depleted graft cells. In some patients, high TCRbeta diversity at day 60 was attributed to recipient T cells and intrathymic progenitors that had survived conditioning. The frequencies of hyperexpanded clones fell over the following months, and after one year, T-cell counts and TCRbeta diversity were mostly attributed to newly produced T cells.

This clonotype was counted a few times. The specificity of this receptor is unknown. No base-level quality is on record; no much larger clone is a single base apart. This chain is built from TRBV28 and TRBJ1-5; confidence is insufficient to name the D gene. Source: peripheral blood, taken 360 days after TCRalphabeta/CD19-depleted stem cell transplant. The sequence was obtained from a female patient aged 2-9 years who had a stem cell transplant for Fanconi anemia, so the T cells may come from the graft donor. The base sequence is TGTGCCAGTAGCGGGTTTAGTCAGCCCCAGCATTTT. Translated, it reads CASSGFSQPQHF. This CDR3, with the reference TRBV28 and TRBJ1-5 proteins standing in past its ends, gives the full variable domain DVKVTQSSRYLVKRTGEKVFLECVQDMDHENMFWYRQDPGLGLRLIYFSYDVKMKEKGDIPEGYSVSREKKERFSLILESASTNQTSMYLCASSGFSQPQHFGDGTRLSIL.